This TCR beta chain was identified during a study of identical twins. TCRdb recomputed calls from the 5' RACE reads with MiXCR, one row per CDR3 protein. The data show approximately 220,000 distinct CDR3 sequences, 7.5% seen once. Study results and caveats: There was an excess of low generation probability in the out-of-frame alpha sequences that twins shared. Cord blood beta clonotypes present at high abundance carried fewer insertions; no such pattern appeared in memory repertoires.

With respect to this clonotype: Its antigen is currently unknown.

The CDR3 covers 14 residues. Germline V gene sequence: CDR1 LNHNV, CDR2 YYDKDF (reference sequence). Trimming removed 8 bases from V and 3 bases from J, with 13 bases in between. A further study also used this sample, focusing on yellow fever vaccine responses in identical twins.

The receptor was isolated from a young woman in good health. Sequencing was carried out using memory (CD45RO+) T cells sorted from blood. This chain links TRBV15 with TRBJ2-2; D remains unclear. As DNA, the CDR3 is TGTGCCACCCGGGCAGACTCGCACACCGGGGAGCTGTTTTTT. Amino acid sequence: CATRADSHTGELFF.